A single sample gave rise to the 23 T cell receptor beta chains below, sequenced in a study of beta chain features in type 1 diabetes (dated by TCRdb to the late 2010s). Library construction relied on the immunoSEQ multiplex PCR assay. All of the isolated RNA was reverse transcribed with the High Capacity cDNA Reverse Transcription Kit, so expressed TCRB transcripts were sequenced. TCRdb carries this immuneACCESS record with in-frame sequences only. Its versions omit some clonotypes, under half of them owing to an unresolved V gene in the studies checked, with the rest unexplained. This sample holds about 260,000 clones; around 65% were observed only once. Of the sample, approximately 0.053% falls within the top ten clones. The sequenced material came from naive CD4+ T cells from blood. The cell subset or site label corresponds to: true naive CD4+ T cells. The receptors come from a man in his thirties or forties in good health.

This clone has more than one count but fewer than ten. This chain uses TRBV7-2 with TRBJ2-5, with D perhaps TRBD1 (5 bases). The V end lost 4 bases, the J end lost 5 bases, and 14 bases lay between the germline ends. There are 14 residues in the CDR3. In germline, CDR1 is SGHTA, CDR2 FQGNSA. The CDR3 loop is CASSSRAGLETQYF. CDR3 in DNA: TGTGCCAGCAGCTCCAGGGCCGGGTTGGAGACCCAGTACTTC.

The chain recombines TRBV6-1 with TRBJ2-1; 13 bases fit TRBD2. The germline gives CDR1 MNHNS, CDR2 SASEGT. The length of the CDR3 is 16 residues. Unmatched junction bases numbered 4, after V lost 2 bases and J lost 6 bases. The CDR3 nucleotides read TGTGCCAGCAGTGAACAACTAGCGGGAGGGGGCAATGAGCAGTTCTTC. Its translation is CASSEQLAGGGNEQFF.

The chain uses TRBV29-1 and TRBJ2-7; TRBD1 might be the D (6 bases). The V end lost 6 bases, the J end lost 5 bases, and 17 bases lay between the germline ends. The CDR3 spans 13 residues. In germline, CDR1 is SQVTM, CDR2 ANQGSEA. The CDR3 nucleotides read TGCAGCGTCACCGGGACATTGGTTGACGAGCAGTACTTC. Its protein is CSVTGTLVDEQYF.

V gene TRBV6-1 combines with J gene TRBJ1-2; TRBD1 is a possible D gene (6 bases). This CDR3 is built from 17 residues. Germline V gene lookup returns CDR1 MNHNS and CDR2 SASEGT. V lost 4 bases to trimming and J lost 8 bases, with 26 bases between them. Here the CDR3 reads CASSGDGTGQPGFGYTF. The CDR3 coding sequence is TGTGCCAGCAGTGGCGACGGGACCGGACAGCCGGGTTTCGGCTACACCTTC.

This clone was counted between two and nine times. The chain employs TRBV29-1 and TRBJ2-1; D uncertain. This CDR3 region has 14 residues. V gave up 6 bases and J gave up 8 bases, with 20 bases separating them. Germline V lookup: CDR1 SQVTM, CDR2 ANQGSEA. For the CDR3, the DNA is TGCAGCGTCGGGCCGACCCTTCCCATCCATGAGCAGTTCTTC. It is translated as CSVGPTLPIHEQFF.

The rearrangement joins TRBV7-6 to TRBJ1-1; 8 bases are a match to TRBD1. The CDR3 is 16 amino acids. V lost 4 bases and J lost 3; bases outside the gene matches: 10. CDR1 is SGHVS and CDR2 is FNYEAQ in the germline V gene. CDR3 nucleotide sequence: TGTGCCAGCAGCTCCGTACTCCGGGACAGGCACACTGAAGCTTTCTTT. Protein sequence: CASSSVLRDRHTEAFF. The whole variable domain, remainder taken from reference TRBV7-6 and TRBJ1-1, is GAGVSQSPRYKVTKRGQDVALRCDPISGHVSLYWYRQALGQGPEFLTYFNYEAQQDKSGLPNDRFSAERPEGSISTLTIQRTEQRDSAMYRCASSSVLRDRHTEAFFGQGTRLTVV.

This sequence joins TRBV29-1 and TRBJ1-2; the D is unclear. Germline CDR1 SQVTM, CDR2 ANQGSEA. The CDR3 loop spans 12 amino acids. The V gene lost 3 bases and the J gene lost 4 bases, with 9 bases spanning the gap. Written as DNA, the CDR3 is TGCAGCGTTGAGCTCGATACCTATGGCTACACCTTC. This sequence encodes CSVELDTYGYTF.

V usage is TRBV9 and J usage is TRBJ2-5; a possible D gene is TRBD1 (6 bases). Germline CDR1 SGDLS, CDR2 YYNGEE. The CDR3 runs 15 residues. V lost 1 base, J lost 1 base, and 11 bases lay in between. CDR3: CASSVTGTFQETQYF. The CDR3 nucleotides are TGTGCCAGCAGCGTAACAGGGACCTTCCAAGAGACCCAGTACTTC. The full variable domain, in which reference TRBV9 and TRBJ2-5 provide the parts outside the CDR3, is DSGVTQTPKHLITATGQRVTLRCSPRSGDLSVYWYQQSLDQGLQFLIQYYNGEERAKGNILERFSAQQFPDLHSELNLSSLELGDSALYFCASSVTGTFQETQYFGPGTRLLVL.

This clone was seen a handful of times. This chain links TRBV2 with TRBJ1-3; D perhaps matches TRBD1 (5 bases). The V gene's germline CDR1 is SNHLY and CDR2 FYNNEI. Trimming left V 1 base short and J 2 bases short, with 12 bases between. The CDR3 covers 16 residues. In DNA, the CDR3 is TGTGCCAGCAGTGAAGGGCTGGGGGTTCCTGGAAACACCATATATTTT. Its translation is CASSEGLGVPGNTIYF.

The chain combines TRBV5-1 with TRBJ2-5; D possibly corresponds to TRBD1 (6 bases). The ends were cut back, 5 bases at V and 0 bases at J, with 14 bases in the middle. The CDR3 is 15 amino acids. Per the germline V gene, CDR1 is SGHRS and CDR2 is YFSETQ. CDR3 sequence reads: CASRYDRQYQETQYF. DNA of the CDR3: TGCGCCAGCAGATACGACAGGCAGTACCAAGAGACCCAGTACTTC.

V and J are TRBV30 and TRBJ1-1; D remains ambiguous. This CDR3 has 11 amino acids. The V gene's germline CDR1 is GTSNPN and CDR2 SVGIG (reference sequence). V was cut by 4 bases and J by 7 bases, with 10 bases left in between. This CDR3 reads CAWTRLVEAFF. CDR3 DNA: TGTGCCTGGACCCGGCTTGTTGAAGCTTTCTTT.

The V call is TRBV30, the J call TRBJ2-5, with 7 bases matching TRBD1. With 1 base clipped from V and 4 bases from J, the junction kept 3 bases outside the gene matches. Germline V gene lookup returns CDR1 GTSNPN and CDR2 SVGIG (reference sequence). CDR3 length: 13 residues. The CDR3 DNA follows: TGTGCCTGGAGTGACAGGGGAATAGAGACCCAGTACTTC. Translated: CAWSDRGIETQYF.

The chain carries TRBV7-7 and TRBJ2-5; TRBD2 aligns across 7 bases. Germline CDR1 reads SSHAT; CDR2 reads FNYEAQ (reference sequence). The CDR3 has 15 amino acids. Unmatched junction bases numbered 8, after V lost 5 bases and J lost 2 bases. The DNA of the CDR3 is TGTGCCAGCAGCCACTATCTAGCGGTACAAGAGACCCAGTACTTC. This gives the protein CASSHYLAVQETQYF. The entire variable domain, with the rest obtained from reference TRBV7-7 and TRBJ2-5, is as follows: GAGVSQSPRYKVTKRGQDVTLRCDPISSHATLYWYQQALGQGPEFLTYFNYEAQPDKSGLPSDRFSAERPEGSISTLTIQRTEQRDSAMYRCASSHYLAVQETQYFGPGTRLLVL.

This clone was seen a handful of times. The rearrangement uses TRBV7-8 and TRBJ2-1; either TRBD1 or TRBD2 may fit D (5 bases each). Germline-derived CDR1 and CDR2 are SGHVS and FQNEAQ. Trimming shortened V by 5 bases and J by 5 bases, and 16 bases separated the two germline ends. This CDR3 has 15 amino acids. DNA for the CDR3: TGTGCCAGCAGCGTGCACCGGGACCGACACAATGAGCAGTTCTTC. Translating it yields CASSVHRDRHNEQFF. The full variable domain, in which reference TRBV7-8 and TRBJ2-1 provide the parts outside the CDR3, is GAGVSQSPRYKVAKRGQDVALRCDPISGHVSLFWYQQALGQGPEFLTYFQNEAQLDKSGLPSDRFFAERPEGSVSTLKIQRTQQEDSAVYLCASSVHRDRHNEQFFGPGTRLTVL.

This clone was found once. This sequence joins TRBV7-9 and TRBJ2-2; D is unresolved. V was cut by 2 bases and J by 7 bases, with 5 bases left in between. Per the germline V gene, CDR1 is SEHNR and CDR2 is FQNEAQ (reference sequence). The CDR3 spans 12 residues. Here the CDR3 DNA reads TGTGCCAGCAGCTTACCGATCGGGGAGCTGTTTTTT. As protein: CASSLPIGELFF.

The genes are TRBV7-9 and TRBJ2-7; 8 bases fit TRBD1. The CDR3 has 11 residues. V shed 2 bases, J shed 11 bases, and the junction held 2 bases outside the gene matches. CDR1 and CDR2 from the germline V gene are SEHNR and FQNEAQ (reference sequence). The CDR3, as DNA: TGTGCCAGCAGCTTAATGGACAGGGAGTACTTC. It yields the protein CASSLMDREYF.

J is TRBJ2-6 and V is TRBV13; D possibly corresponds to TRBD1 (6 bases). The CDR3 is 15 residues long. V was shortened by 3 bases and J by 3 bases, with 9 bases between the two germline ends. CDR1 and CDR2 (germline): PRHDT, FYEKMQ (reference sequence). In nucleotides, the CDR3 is TGTGCCAGCAGCTTTACAGGGCTTGGGGCCAACGTCCTGACTTTC. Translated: CASSFTGLGANVLTF.

CDR3 DNA: TGTGCCAGCAGCGTAGCTCTGAGCTCCTACAATGAGCAGTTCTTC. It codes for CASSVALSSYNEQFF. V gene TRBV9 combines with J gene TRBJ2-1; the D is unclear. There are 15 residues in the CDR3. Germline-derived CDR1 and CDR2 are SGDLS and YYNGEE. V was pared by 0 bases and J by 0 bases, with 7 bases between. The full variable domain, in which reference TRBV9 and TRBJ2-1 provide the parts outside the CDR3, is DSGVTQTPKHLITATGQRVTLRCSPRSGDLSVYWYQQSLDQGLQFLIQYYNGEERAKGNILERFSAQQFPDLHSELNLSSLELGDSALYFCASSVALSSYNEQFFGPGTRLTVL.

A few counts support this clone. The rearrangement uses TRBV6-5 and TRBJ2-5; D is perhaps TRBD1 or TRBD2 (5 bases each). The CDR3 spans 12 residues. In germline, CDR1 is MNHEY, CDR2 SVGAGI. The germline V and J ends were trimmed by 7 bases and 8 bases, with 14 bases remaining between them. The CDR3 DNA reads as TGTGCCAGCACCGGGGACCCGGGAACCCAGTACTTC. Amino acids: CASTGDPGTQYF.

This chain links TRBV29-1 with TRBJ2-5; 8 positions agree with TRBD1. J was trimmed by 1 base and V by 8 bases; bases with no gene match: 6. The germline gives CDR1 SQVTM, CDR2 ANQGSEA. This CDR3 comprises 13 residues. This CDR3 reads CSSRQGSQETQYF. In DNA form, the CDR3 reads TGCAGCTCCAGACAGGGGAGCCAAGAGACCCAGTACTTC.

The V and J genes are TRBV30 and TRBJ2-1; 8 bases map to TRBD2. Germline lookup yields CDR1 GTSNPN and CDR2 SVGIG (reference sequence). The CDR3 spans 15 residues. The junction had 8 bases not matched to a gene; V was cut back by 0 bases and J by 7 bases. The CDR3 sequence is CAWSVRAGGGNEQFF. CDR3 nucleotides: TGTGCCTGGAGTGTACGGGCGGGAGGAGGGAATGAGCAGTTCTTC.

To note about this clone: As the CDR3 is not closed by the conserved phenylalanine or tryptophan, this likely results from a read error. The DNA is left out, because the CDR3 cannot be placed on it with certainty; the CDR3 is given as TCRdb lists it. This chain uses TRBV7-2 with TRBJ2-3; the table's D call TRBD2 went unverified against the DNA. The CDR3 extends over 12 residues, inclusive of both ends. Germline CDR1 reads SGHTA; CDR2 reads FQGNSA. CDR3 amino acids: CASSLAGLAGAL.

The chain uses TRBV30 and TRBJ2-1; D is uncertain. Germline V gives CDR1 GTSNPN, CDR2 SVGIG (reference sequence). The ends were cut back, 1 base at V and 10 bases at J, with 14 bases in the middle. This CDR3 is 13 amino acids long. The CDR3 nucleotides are TGTGCCTGGAGTGGGGCCCGTCCAAACGAGCAGTTCTTC. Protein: CAWSGARPNEQFF.